This T cell receptor beta chain was recorded in a study of T cell changes during pregnancy in multiple sclerosis. Sequenced by immunoSEQ multiplex PCR; TCRdb stores in-frame clones only, minus some. The table has fewer than 60,000 clones, approximately 91% seen once; the top ten hold 1% to 1.5%. The CDR3 is made up of 13 amino acids. V lost 6 bases and J 10 bases, leaving 16 bases between the germline ends. CDR1 and CDR2 from the germline V gene are ENHRY and SYGVKD. This receptor was obtained from a female donor with multiple sclerosis, enrolled in a pregnancy study. The chain recombines TRBV10-3 with TRBJ2-1, with D possibly TRBD2 on 6 matching bases. The sample consisted of peripheral blood, taken in the second trimester of pregnancy. CDR3 protein: CAIREGPQNEQFF. The CDR3, as DNA: TGTGCCATCAGGGAGGGCCCACAAAACGAGCAGTTCTTC.